This entry describes one T cell receptor beta chain. Its specificity is not known. These data originate in a study of T cell repertoires in cytomegalovirus infection. General observations from the study: In two of eight donors, the top clonotype was HLA-C-restricted CMV-specific.

TCRdb analysed the reads with MiXCR anew, one entry per CDR3 protein. The top ten clones hold roughly 13% of a sample with 350,000 to 550,000 distinct CDR3 sequences, 31% of them seen once. Germline CDR1 and CDR2: SGDLS and YYNGEE. The CDR3 runs to 16 residues. The V gene end was trimmed by 3 bases and the J gene end by 5 bases; junction bases not matched to a gene: 11. Sequences were obtained from PBMCs. This TCR was sampled from a human donor in good health (CMV status not recorded). Some clones in this sample may be carry-over from other donors' samples. V is TRBV9 and J is TRBJ2-5, with 9 positions matching TRBD2. The CDR3: CASSANPGLARETQYF. The CDR3 coding sequence is TGTGCCAGCAGCGCCAACCCGGGACTAGCCCGGGAGACCCAGTACTTC.